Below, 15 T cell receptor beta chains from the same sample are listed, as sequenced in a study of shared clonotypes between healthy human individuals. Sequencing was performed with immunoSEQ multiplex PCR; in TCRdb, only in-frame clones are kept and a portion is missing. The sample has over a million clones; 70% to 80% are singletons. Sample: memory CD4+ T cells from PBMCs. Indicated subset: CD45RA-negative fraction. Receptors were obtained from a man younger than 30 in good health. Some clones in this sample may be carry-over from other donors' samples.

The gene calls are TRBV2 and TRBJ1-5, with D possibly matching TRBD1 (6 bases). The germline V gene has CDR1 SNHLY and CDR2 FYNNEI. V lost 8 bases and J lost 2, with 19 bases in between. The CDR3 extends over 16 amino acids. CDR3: CASESGQLLGNQPQHF. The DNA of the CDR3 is TGTGCCAGCGAATCAGGACAGCTGCTAGGCAATCAGCCCCAGCATTTT.

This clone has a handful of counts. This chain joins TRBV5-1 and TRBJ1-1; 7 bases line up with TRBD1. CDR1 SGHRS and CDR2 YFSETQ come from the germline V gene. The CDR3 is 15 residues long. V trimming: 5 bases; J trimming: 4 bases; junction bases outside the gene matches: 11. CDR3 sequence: CASSYTGDGSTEAFF. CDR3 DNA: TGCGCCAGCAGTTACACAGGGGATGGTTCCACTGAAGCTTTCTTT. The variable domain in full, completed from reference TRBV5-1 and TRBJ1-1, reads KAGVTQTPRYLIKTRGQQVTLSCSPISGHRSVSWYQQTPGQGLQFLFEYFSETQRNKGNFPGRFSGRQFSNSRSEMNVSTLELGDSALYLCASSYTGDGSTEAFFGQGTRLTVV.

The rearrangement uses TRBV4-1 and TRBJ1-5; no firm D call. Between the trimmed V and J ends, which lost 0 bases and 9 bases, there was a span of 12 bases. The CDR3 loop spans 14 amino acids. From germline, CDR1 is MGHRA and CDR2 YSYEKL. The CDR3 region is CASSQDPGLVPQHF. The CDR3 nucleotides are TGCGCCAGCAGCCAAGACCCGGGTTTGGTGCCCCAGCATTTT.

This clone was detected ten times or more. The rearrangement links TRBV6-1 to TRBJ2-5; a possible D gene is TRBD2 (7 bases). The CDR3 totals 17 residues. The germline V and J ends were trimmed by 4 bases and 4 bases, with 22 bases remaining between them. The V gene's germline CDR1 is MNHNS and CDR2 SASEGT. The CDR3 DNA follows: TGTGCCAGCAGTGGTAGGGGGTCTAGCGGAGGAAGAGAGACCCAGTACTTC. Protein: CASSGRGSSGGRETQYF.

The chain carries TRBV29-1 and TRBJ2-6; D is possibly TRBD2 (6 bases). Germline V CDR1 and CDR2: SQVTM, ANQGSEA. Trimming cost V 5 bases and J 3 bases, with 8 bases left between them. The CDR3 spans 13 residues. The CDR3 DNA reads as TGCAGCGTTAGGGGAGGTGGGGCCAACGTCCTGACTTTC. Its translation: CSVRGGGANVLTF.

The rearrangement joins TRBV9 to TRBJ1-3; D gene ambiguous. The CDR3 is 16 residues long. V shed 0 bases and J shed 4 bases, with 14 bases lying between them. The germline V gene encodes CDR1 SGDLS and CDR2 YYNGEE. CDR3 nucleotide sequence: TGTGCCAGCAGCGTAGGGGCAGCCCAGCAGGGAAACACCATATATTTT. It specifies CASSVGAAQQGNTIYF.

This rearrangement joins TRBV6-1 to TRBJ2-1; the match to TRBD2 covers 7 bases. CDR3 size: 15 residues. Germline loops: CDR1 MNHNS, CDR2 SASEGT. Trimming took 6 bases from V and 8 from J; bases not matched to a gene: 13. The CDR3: CASRMGRGPDDEQFF. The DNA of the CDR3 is TGTGCCAGCAGAATGGGGAGGGGTCCAGACGATGAGCAGTTCTTC.

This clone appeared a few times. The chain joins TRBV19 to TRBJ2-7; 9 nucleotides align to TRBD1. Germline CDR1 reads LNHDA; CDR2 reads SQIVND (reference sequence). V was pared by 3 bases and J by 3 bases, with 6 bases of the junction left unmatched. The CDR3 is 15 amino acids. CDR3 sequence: CASSIKGQGYYEQYF. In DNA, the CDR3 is TGTGCCAGTAGTATCAAGGGACAGGGATACTACGAGCAGTACTTC. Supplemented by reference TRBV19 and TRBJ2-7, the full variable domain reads DGGITQSPKYLFRKEGQNVTLSCEQNLNHDAMYWYRQDPGQGLRLIYYSQIVNDFQKGDIAEGYSVSREKKESFPLTVTSAQKNPTAFYLCASSIKGQGYYEQYFGPGTRLTVT.

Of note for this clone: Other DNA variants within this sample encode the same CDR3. DNA for the CDR3: TGTGCCAGCAAAAGTCGCACAGATACGCAGTATTTT. Its translation is CASKSRTDTQYF. This chain links TRBV28 with TRBJ2-3; D unresolved. This CDR3 is 12 amino acids long. Looked up from germline, CDR1 is MDHEN and CDR2 is SYDVKM. Trimming pared 7 bases from V and 1 base from J, leaving 6 bases between.

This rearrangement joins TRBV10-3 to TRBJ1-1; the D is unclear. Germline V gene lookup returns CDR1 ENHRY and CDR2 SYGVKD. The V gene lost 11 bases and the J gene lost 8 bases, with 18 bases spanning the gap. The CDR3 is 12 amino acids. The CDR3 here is CASTEGGEEAFF. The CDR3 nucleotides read TGTGCCTCCACAGAGGGCGGGGAGGAAGCTTTCTTT.

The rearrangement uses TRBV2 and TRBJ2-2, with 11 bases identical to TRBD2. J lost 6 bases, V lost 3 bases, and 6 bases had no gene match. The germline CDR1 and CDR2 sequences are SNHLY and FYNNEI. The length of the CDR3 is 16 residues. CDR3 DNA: TGTGCCAGCAGTGATAAACTAGCGGGAGTGGCCGGGGAGCTGTTTTTT. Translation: CASSDKLAGVAGELFF.

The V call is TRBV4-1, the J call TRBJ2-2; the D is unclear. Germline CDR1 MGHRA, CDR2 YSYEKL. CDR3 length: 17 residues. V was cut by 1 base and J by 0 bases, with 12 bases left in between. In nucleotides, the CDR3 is TGCGCCAGCAGCCAAGTCAGACTTACTCCGAACACCGGGGAGCTGTTTTTT. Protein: CASSQVRLTPNTGELFF.

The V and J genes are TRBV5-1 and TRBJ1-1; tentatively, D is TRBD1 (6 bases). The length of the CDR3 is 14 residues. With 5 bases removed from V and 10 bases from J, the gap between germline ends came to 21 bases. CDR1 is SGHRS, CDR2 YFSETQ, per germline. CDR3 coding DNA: TGCGCCAGCAGGTACGAGGACAGCTCCCTTGGAGCTTTCTTT. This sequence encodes CASRYEDSSLGAFF.

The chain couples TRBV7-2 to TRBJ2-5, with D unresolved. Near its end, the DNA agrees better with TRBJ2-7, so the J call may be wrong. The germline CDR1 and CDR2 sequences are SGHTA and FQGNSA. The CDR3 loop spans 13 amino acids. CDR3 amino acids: CASSLRRTYEQYF. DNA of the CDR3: TGTGCCAGCAGCCTTCGACGGACCTACGAGCAGTACTTC.

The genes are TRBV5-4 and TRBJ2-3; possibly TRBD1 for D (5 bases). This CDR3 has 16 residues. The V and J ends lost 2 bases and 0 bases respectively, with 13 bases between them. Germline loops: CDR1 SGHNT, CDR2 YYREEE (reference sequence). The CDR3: CASSLGVGASTDTQYF. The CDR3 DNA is TGTGCCAGCAGCTTAGGGGTAGGAGCTAGCACAGATACGCAGTATTTT. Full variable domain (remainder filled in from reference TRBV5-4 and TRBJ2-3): ETGVTQSPTHLIKTRGQQVTLRCSSQSGHNTVSWYQQALGQGPQFIFQYYREEENGRGNFPPRFSGLQFPNYSSELNVNALELDDSALYLCASSLGVGASTDTQYFGPGTRLTVL.